This entry features one T cell receptor (beta chain) sequence. The antigen it recognizes is unknown. The input lacks base qualities; no much larger clone sits a single base away. These data originate in a study of OX40 agonist ivuxolimab in advanced cancers. Context from the whole study: Ivuxolimab, which targeted the costimulatory receptor OX40 (CD134), was an agonistic, fully human IgG2 monoclonal antibody. Prior anti-PD-1, anti-PD-L1 or anti-CTLA-4 therapy was permitted, and about 40% of dose-escalation patients had received checkpoint inhibitors. Intravenous ivuxolimab was administered to patients every 2 weeks at six dose levels: 0.01, 0.1, 0.3, 1.5, 3 and 10 mg/kg. Peripheral TCRbeta sequencing was intended to test whether TCR sequence diversity was altered and clonal T-cell expansion was caused by ivuxolimab. Three dose-escalation patients achieved partial responses, one with hepatocellular carcinoma and two with cutaneous melanoma. A male proportion of around 83% and a mean age of approximately 58 years, ranging from about 23 to 79, were recorded for the dose-escalation cohort. Of the roughly 52 dose-escalation patients, hepatocellular carcinoma was present in around 19, melanoma in roughly 15, renal cell carcinoma in 9 and head and neck cancer in 9. The paper reports the monotherapy dose-escalation portion (N of about 52 patients) of the phase I ivuxolimab trial. General findings and caveats noted by the study authors: At doses of 0.1 to 3.0 mg/kg, clonal expansion of both CD4+ and CD8+ T cells in blood was seen between baseline and week 6. The antigen specificity of the clonally expanded peripheral T cells was not determined. In the 0.1-3.0 mg/kg groups, partial responders were among the patients with the lowest normalized peripheral clonal expansion, particularly in CD8+ T cells. After ivuxolimab, CD8+ T cells had more expanded clones than CD4+ T cells on average. Low levels of normalized T-cell clonal expansion were also seen in some patients who did not respond.

Genomic DNA was isolated from the sorted cells so that the TCRbeta CDR3 region could be sequenced. TCRbeta CDR3 regions were sequenced using the immunoSEQ Assay. TCRdb's version of the immuneACCESS table is confined to in-frame rearrangements and falls short of the full clone set. An unresolved V gene accounts for under half of the shortfall where checked; the remainder is of unknown origin. The sample records approximately 15,000 clones, over 80% of which are singletons. The top ten clonotypes cover 9% to 15% of the sample. The trial excluded patients who had a history of autoimmune disease or were on systemic immunosuppression. Peripheral blood for TCR sequencing was drawn from every dose cohort at baseline, at cycle 4 day 1 and at cycle 7 day 1. Samples came from an open-label, multicenter, first-in-human phase I dose-escalation trial of ivuxolimab. Adults with locally advanced or metastatic melanoma, renal cell carcinoma, hepatocellular carcinoma or head and neck squamous cell carcinoma were enrolled in the trial. Before TCR sequencing, CD4+ T cells and CD8+ T cells from peripheral blood were sorted into separate populations.

This clonotype originated in an adult with an advanced solid tumor such as melanoma, head and neck, liver or kidney cancer. The sample consisted of CD4+ or CD8+ T cells sorted from blood, taken in a trial of the OX40 agonist ivuxolimab.

In nucleotide form, the sequence is TGTGCCAGCAGTTATCACGCCGGACGGGACACTGAAGCTTTCTTT. It codes for CASSYHAGRDTEAFF. The chain was built from TRBV6-6 and TRBJ1-1, with no D gene named confidently. CDR1 and CDR2, per the germline V gene (reference sequence), are MNHNY and SVGAGI. V is shortened by 3 bases, J by 3 bases, and the region joining them spans 14 bases. The CDR3 numbers 15 residues from cysteine through phenylalanine. The retained sequence is limited to the CDR3, 45 bases, with the frame set at the first base.